The 24 T cell receptor beta chains below come from one sample, sequenced in a study of cytomegalovirus exposure and HLA in healthy donors. Sequencing was performed with immunoSEQ multiplex PCR; in TCRdb, only in-frame clones are kept and a portion is missing. This table holds 65,000 to 75,000 clones, roughly 92% found once. The material sequenced was PBMCs. All receptors come from a man between 18 and 29 years old in good health and CMV-seropositive.

V usage is TRBV7-3 and J usage is TRBJ2-1; 14 nucleotides match TRBD2. The germline V gene encodes CDR1 SGHTA and CDR2 FQGTGA. Germline trimming cut 4 bases from V and 0 bases from J; bases unmatched to any gene: 11. CDR3 length: 20 amino acids. The CDR3 loop reads CASSSPRTSGRRSSYNEQFF. Written as DNA, the CDR3 is TGTGCCAGCAGCTCCCCCCGGACTAGCGGGAGGCGGAGCTCCTACAATGAGCAGTTCTTC.

In this sample, this clone turned up once. A read error may account for a junction end that differs from germline. The chain combines TRBV7-7 with TRBJ1-2; 7 bases align to TRBD1. This CDR3 has 14 residues. Germline V CDR1 and CDR2: SSHAT, FNYEAQ (reference sequence). CDR3 in DNA: TGTGCTAGCAGCCCTCTCACAGGGGCGATTGGCTACACCTTC. The encoded protein is CASSPLTGAIGYTF. Supplemented by reference TRBV7-7 and TRBJ1-2, the full variable domain reads GAGVSQSPRYKVTKRGQDVTLRCDPISSHATLYWYQQALGQGPEFLTYFNYEAQPDKSGLPSDRFSAERPEGSISTLTIQRTEQRDSAMYRCASSPLTGAIGYTFGSGTRLTVV.

The genes are TRBV27 and TRBJ2-7; D might be TRBD1 (5 bases). This CDR3 comprises 13 residues. CDR1 is MNHEY, CDR2 SMNVEV, per germline (reference sequence). Trimming removed 3 bases at V and 1 base at J, with 7 bases between. CDR3 in DNA: TGTGCCAGCAGTTTCAGGGTTTCCTACGAGCAGTACTTC. This encodes CASSFRVSYEQYF.

V gene TRBV5-1 combines with J gene TRBJ2-3, with 8 bases that match TRBD2. Trimming took 0 bases from V and 0 from J; bases not matched to a gene: 18. This CDR3 spans 21 amino acids. The germline V gene encodes CDR1 SGHRS and CDR2 YFSETQ. This chain's CDR3 is CASSLAGSGARGTLSTDTQYF. CDR3 nucleotide sequence: TGCGCCAGCAGCTTGGCCGGTAGCGGGGCCAGGGGAACCCTTAGCACAGATACGCAGTATTTT.

The chain employs TRBV2 and TRBJ2-7; 9 bases agree with TRBD2. The CDR3 length is 15 residues. The V and J ends lost 6 bases and 5 bases, in that order; junction bases with no gene match: 11. Germline V gene lookup returns CDR1 SNHLY and CDR2 FYNNEI. CDR3 bases: TGTGCCAGCAGGCCAGAGGCGGGAGGGCCCCACGAGCAGTACTTC. Translating it yields CASRPEAGGPHEQYF.

The V and J genes are TRBV7-3 and TRBJ2-1, with 10 positions matching TRBD2. Per the germline V gene, CDR1 is SGHTA and CDR2 is FQGTGA. V dropped 2 bases and J dropped 7; count of bases not matched to a gene: 14. There are 18 residues in the CDR3. The CDR3 DNA sequence: TGTGCCAGCAGCTTATGGATGGGAGCGGGAGGGCCGGGTAATGAGCAGTTCTTC. Amino acids: CASSLWMGAGGPGNEQFF.

This clone was observed once. This chain connects TRBV27 to TRBJ2-7; D possibly corresponds to TRBD2 (6 bases). The CDR3 covers 14 residues. The germline gives CDR1 MNHEY, CDR2 SMNVEV (reference sequence). V lost 2 bases and J 4 bases, leaving 12 bases between the germline ends. The CDR3 bases are TGTGCCAGCAGTTTACTCGGCGGGATATACGAGCAGTACTTC. Translation: CASSLLGGIYEQYF.

V is TRBV19 and J is TRBJ1-1, with a possible D match to TRBD1 (5 bases). CDR1 LNHDA and CDR2 SQIVND come from the germline V gene (reference sequence). The CDR3 sequence is 14 residues long. The ends were cut back, 3 bases at V and 4 bases at J, with 12 bases in the middle. DNA for the CDR3: TGTGCCAGTAGTATTTTGGACGGGGGCACTGAAGCTTTCTTT. Amino acids: CASSILDGGTEAFF.

This rearrangement joins TRBV28 to TRBJ1-4, with 8 bases fitting TRBD1. Unmatched junction bases numbered 5, after V lost 0 bases and J lost 8 bases. Per the germline V gene, CDR1 is MDHEN and CDR2 is SYDVKM. The CDR3 spans 15 residues. The CDR3 region has the DNA TGTGCCAGCAGTTTATGGGCAGGGGGCTCGGAAAAACTGTTTTTT. Translated: CASSLWAGGSEKLFF.

The V gene is TRBV5-6, the J gene TRBJ2-1; TRBD2 might be the D (6 bases). Germline V gene lookup returns CDR1 SGHDT and CDR2 YYEEEE. The CDR3 spans 16 residues. Trimming shortened V by 3 bases and J by 0 bases, and 13 bases separated the two germline ends. The CDR3 DNA reads as TGTGCCAGCAGCTCAGGCGGGATCGTCTCCTACAATGAGCAGTTCTTC. Protein sequence: CASSSGGIVSYNEQFF.

V and J are TRBV5-4 and TRBJ2-7, with 8 positions matching TRBD1. The V segment lost 0 bases and the J segment 9 bases; nucleotides outside the gene matches: 14. The CDR3 consists of 16 residues. Germline CDR1 and CDR2: SGHNT and YYREEE (reference sequence). The CDR3 DNA reads as TGTGCCAGCAGCTTGGGGCCCGGGACAGGCACGTCTGGGCAGTACTTC. Translation: CASSLGPGTGTSGQYF.

This clone rates as medium-sized. This rearrangement joins TRBV7-9 to TRBJ2-7; 7 bases agree with TRBD1. V was clipped by 5 bases and J by 5 bases; unmatched bases: 3. Per the germline V gene, CDR1 is SEHNR and CDR2 is FQNEAQ (reference sequence). The CDR3 extends over 12 amino acids. The CDR3 spells CASSTGTDEQYF. Here the CDR3 DNA reads TGTGCCAGCAGCACGGGGACAGACGAGCAGTACTTC.

The chain has TRBV19 and TRBJ2-1; 10 nucleotides align to TRBD2. The CDR3 has 15 residues. J gave up 5 bases and V 7 bases, and 8 bases lay outside the gene matches. The V gene's germline CDR1 is LNHDA and CDR2 SQIVND (reference sequence). The CDR3 DNA reads TGTGCCAGTACCGTGGGACTAGCGTATAACAATGAGCAGTTCTTC. Its protein product is CASTVGLAYNNEQFF. The complete variable domain, with remaining parts taken from reference TRBV19 and TRBJ2-1, reads DGGITQSPKYLFRKEGQNVTLSCEQNLNHDAMYWYRQDPGQGLRLIYYSQIVNDFQKGDIAEGYSVSREKKESFPLTVTSAQKNPTAFYLCASTVGLAYNNEQFFGPGTRLTVL.

This chain uses TRBV14 with TRBJ2-7, with 8 bases that match TRBD1. V was pared by 1 base and J by 2 bases, with 7 bases of the junction left unmatched. This CDR3 is built from 16 residues. Looked up from germline, CDR1 is SGHDN and CDR2 is FVKESK. The CDR3 loop is CASSQVFGTGTYEQYF. In nucleotides, the CDR3 is TGTGCCAGCAGCCAAGTCTTCGGGACAGGAACCTACGAGCAGTACTTC.

The chain uses TRBV28 and TRBJ1-3, with 7 nucleotides matching TRBD1. Trimming took 5 bases from V and 0 from J; bases not matched to a gene: 7. This CDR3 region has 16 residues. The germline V gene has CDR1 MDHEN and CDR2 SYDVKM. The CDR3 DNA is TGTGCCAGCAGTCCATTCAGGGGGGTCTCTGGAAACACCATATATTTT. Translated: CASSPFRGVSGNTIYF.

By share of the sample, this clone is medium-sized (0.01 to 0.1%). The chain has TRBV4-1 and TRBJ2-7, with TRBD1 matching over 9 bases. V shed 1 base, J shed 2 bases, and the junction held 3 bases outside the gene matches. The CDR3 has 15 residues. Germline CDR1 MGHRA, CDR2 YSYEKL. In nucleotides, the CDR3 is TGCGCCAGCAGCCAAGGAGGACAGGGGCCCTACGAGCAGTACTTC. It yields the protein CASSQGGQGPYEQYF.

The chain recombines TRBV9 with TRBJ2-5; D gene uncertain. The CDR3 runs to 14 residues. The V gene's germline CDR1 is SGDLS and CDR2 YYNGEE. V lost 0 bases and J lost 4, with 10 bases in between. CDR3 protein: CASSVEARRETQYF. The CDR3 DNA reads as TGTGCCAGCAGCGTAGAGGCGCGGAGAGAGACCCAGTACTTC.

This chain uses TRBV9 with TRBJ2-7; 7 bases are a match to TRBD1. This CDR3 region has 15 residues. Trimming removed 5 bases from V and 0 bases from J; junction bases left unmatched: 8. Per germline, CDR1 SGDLS and CDR2 YYNGEE. The CDR3 region is CASSSGTVSSYEQYF. CDR3 in DNA: TGTGCCAGCAGTTCCGGGACAGTAAGCTCCTACGAGCAGTACTTC. The variable domain in full, with the rest retrieved from reference TRBV9 and TRBJ2-7, is DSGVTQTPKHLITATGQRVTLRCSPRSGDLSVYWYQQSLDQGLQFLIQYYNGEERAKGNILERFSAQQFPDLHSELNLSSLELGDSALYFCASSSGTVSSYEQYFGPGTRLTVT.

The chain employs TRBV7-8 and TRBJ1-1, with D possibly matching TRBD1 (6 bases). The V gene's germline CDR1 is SGHVS and CDR2 FQNEAQ. CDR3 length equals 13 residues. V lost 7 bases, J lost 1 base, and 10 bases lay in between. CDR3 nucleotide sequence: TGTGCCAGCAAACAGGGTCCGAACACTGAAGCTTTCTTT. This codes for CASKQGPNTEAFF.

In DNA, the CDR3 is TGTGCCAGCAGCTTGTGGACAGGGTACGAGCAGTACTTC. Amino acids: CASSLWTGYEQYF. The rearrangement joins TRBV5-5 to TRBJ2-7; 8 bases line up with TRBD1. Germline trimming cut 1 base from V and 4 bases from J; bases unmatched to any gene: 1. The CDR3 sequence is 13 residues long. Germline V gives CDR1 SGHKS, CDR2 YYEKEE (reference sequence).

V usage is TRBV27 and J usage is TRBJ2-7, with D hard to call. The CDR3 loop spans 13 amino acids. The germline gives CDR1 MNHEY, CDR2 SMNVEV (reference sequence). V was trimmed by 1 base and J by 3 bases, leaving 7 bases between them. The DNA of the CDR3 is TGTGCCAGCAGTTTATGGGCCGGCTACGAGCAGTACTTC. Encoded protein: CASSLWAGYEQYF.

The gene calls are TRBV9 and TRBJ2-3; the D gene is possibly TRBD1 (6 bases). The CDR3 covers 16 residues. The germline V gene has CDR1 SGDLS and CDR2 YYNGEE. The V gene lost 0 bases and the J gene lost 3 bases, with 14 bases spanning the gap. CDR3 nucleotides: TGTGCCAGCAGCGTAGCTCAGGGGCAGTGGACAGATACGCAGTATTTT. It translates to CASSVAQGQWTDTQYF.

The V call is TRBV21-1, the J call TRBJ2-2; the tabulated D call, TRBD1, remains unverified against the DNA. TRBV21-1 is classified as a pseudogene. The CDR3 consists of 18 residues. CDR3 bases: TGTGCCAGCAGCAGTTATTACCCCGACAGGGCGAACACCGGGGAGCTGTTTTTT. This encodes CASSSYYPDRANTGELFF.

The CDR3 nucleotides are TGTGCCAGCAGCTCAGGCGGGGGGGGGATCGACGAGCAGTACTTC. Its translation is CASSSGGGGIDEQYF. The rearrangement joins TRBV5-4 to TRBJ2-7; 9 bases are a match to TRBD2. V lost 3 bases to trimming and J lost 5 bases; unmatched junction nucleotides: 9. This CDR3 has 15 residues. The V gene's germline CDR1 is SGHNT and CDR2 YYREEE (reference sequence).